These 5 T cell receptor beta chains came from one sample sequenced in a study of cytomegalovirus exposure and HLA in healthy donors. TCRdb's table, derived via immunoSEQ multiplex PCR, lists solely in-frame clones and lacks some. The table has fewer than 90,000 clones, more than 70% seen once. Sequences were obtained from PBMCs. The receptor set was obtained from a woman aged 18-29 years in good health and CMV-seropositive.

This rearrangement joins TRBV4-2 to TRBJ2-3; D is ambiguous. V lost 2 bases and J 1 base, leaving 7 bases between the germline ends. The CDR3 runs 14 residues. Germline V gives CDR1 LGHNA, CDR2 YNFKEQ. CDR3 amino acids: CASSQRLGTDTQYF. In nucleotides, the CDR3 is TGTGCCAGCAGCCAACGACTTGGCACAGATACGCAGTATTTT.

This clone was seen just once. The chain employs TRBV5-1 and TRBJ2-7; D remains unclear. Per the germline V gene, CDR1 is SGHRS and CDR2 is YFSETQ. This CDR3 spans 18 amino acids. The V end lost 1 base, the J end lost 2 bases, and 22 bases lay between the germline ends. In nucleotides, the CDR3 is TGCGCCAGCAGCTTGTTCCCACCGAACAGAAACAACCCCTACGAGCAGTACTTC. It is translated as CASSLFPPNRNNPYEQYF.

The rearrangement uses TRBV5-1 and TRBJ2-7, with 7 bases that match TRBD2. CDR3 size: 13 residues. Unmatched junction bases numbered 5, after V lost 6 bases and J lost 2 bases. Germline V gene lookup returns CDR1 SGHRS and CDR2 YFSETQ. CDR3 sequence (DNA): TGCGCCAGCAACTACCGGGGGGCCTACGAGCAGTACTTC. Protein sequence: CASNYRGAYEQYF.

The chain uses TRBV4-1 and TRBJ1-2; TRBD1 is a possible D gene (6 bases). Germline V gives CDR1 MGHRA, CDR2 YSYEKL. The CDR3 covers 18 residues. Trimming left V 0 bases short and J 6 bases short, with 23 bases between. The CDR3 sequence is CASSQDRGGRELVDGYTF. In nucleotides, the CDR3 is TGCGCCAGCAGCCAAGATCGGGGGGGGCGAGAGCTGGTGGATGGCTACACCTTC.

The chain employs TRBV7-2 and TRBJ2-7; 7 nucleotides align to TRBD1. The CDR3 consists of 15 residues. Germline CDR1 is SGHTA and CDR2 is FQGNSA. The J segment lost 0 bases and the V segment lost 5 bases, leaving 7 bases of the junction unmatched. In nucleotides, the CDR3 is TGTGCCAGCAGCCAGGGACAGACTGTCTCCTACGAGCAGTACTTC. The encoded protein is CASSQGQTVSYEQYF.